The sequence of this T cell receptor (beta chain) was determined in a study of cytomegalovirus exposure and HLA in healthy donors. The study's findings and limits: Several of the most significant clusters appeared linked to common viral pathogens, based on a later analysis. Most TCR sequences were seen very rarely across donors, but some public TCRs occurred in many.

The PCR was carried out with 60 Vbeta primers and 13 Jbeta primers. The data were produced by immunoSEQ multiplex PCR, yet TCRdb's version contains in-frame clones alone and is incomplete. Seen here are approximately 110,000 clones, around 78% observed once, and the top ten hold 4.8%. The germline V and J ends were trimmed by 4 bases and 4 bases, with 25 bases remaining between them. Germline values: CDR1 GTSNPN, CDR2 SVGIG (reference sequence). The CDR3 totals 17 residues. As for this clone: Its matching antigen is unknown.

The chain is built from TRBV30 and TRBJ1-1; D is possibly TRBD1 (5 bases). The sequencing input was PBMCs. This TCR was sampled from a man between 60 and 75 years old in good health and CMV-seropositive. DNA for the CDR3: TGTGCCTGGACCGGTAGCCGGACATGGCAAGAGATCACTGAAGCTTTCTTT. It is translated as CAWTGSRTWQEITEAFF.